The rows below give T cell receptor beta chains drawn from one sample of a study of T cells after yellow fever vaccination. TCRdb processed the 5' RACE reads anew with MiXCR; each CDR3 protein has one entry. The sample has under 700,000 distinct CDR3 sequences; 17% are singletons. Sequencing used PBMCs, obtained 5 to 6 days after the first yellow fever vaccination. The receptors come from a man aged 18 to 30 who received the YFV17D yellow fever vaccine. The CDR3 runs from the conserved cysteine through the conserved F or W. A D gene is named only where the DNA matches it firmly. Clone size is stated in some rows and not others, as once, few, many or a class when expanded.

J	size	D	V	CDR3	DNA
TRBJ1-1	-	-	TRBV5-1	CASSRWPMGGAGTEAFF	TGCGCCAGCAGCCGTTGGCCTATGGGGGGCGCGGGGACTGAAGCTTTCTTT
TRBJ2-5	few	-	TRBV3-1	CASSPDGGPQETQYF	TGTGCCAGCAGCCCCGACGGGGGGCCACAAGAGACCCAGTACTTC
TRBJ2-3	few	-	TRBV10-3	CAISDLGKLQDTQYF	TGTGCCATCAGTGATTTGGGGAAACTCCAAGATACGCAGTATTTT
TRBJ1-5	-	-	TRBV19	CASSMFGGLSQPQHF	TGTGCCAGTAGTATGTTCGGGGGCCTTAGTCAGCCCCAGCATTTT
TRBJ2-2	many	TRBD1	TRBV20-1	CSARDLRTGSTGELFF	TGCAGTGCTAGAGATCTCCGGACAGGGAGCACCGGGGAGCTGTTTTTT
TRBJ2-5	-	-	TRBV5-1	CASSVDSIQETQYF	TGCGCCAGCAGCGTGGACAGCATCCAAGAGACCCAGTACTTC
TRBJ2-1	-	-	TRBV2	CASEVLGADEQFF	TGTGCCAGCGAAGTCCTGGGAGCCGATGAGCAGTTCTTC
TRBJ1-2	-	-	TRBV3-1	CASSPQRTGVYGYTF	TGTGCCAGCAGCCCCCAAAGAACGGGAGTCTATGGCTACACCTTC
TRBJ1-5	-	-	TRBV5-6	CASSLLRLDSNQPQHF	TGTGCCAGCAGCTTGTTGCGACTCGATAGCAATCAGCCCCAGCATTTT
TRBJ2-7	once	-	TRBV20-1	CSASSSTFLRGYEQYF	TGCAGTGCTTCCTCCTCGACTTTTCTTCGGGGTTACGAGCAGTACTTC
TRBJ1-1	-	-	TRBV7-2	CASTVGQGRLNTEAFF	TGTGCCAGCACGGTTGGGCAGGGACGTTTGAACACTGAAGCTTTCTTT
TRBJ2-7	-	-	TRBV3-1	CASTPDGQNEQYF	TGTGCCAGCACCCCAGACGGTCAGAACGAGCAGTACTTC
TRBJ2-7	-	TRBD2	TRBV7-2	CASSAGGSSYEQYF	TGTGCCAGCAGCGCGGGGGGCAGCTCCTACGAGCAGTACTTC
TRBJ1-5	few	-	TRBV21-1	CASSKGEIWQGDQPQHF	TGTGCCAGCAGCAAAGGGGAGATCTGGCAGGGTGATCAGCCCCAGCATTTT
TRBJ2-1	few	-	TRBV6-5	CASSYSGQGGNEQFF	TGTGCCAGCAGTTACTCGGGGCAGGGCGGCAATGAGCAGTTCTTC
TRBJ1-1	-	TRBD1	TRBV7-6	CASSEGQSNTEAFF	TGTGCCAGCAGCGAGGGACAGTCGAACACTGAAGCTTTCTTT
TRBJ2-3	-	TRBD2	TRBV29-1	CSVEALRLADLTDTQYF	TGCAGCGTTGAAGCCCTAAGACTAGCGGACCTCACAGATACGCAGTATTTT
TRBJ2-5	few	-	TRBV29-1	CSGGARSAETQYF	TGCAGCGGGGGCGCACGATCGGCGGAGACCCAGTACTTC
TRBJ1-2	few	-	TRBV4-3	CASSQDNSALYGYTF	TGCGCCAGCAGCCAAGATAATTCAGCCCTCTATGGCTACACCTTC
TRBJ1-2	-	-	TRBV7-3	CASSSSAGSGYTF	TGTGCCAGCAGCTCCTCTGCGGGGAGCGGCTACACCTTC
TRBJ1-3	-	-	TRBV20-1	CSARDYRAIQTNTIYF	TGCAGTGCTAGAGATTACAGGGCAATTCAGACAAACACCATATATTTT
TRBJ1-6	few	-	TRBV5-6	CASSLTRASYNSPLHF	TGTGCCAGCAGCTTGACTAGGGCCTCCTATAATTCACCCCTCCACTTT
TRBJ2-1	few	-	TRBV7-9	CASSLASGGLDEQFF	TGTGCCAGCAGCTTAGCCTCCGGGGGCCTAGATGAGCAGTTCTTC
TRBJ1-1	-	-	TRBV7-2	CASSLLGGDTEAFF	TGTGCCAGCAGCTTATTGGGCGGGGACACTGAAGCTTTCTTT
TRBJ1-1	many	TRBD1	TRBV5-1	CASSLTGVDTEAFF	TGCGCCAGCAGCCTTACAGGGGTGGACACTGAAGCTTTCTTT
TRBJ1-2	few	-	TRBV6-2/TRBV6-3	CASTPDFNYGYTF	TGTGCCAGCACCCCTGACTTTAACTATGGCTACACCTTC
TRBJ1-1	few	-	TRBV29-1	CSVEVGGTEAFF	TGCAGCGTTGAAGTGGGGGGCACTGAAGCTTTCTTT
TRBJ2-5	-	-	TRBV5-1	CASSLDTGEETQYF	TGCGCCAGCAGCTTGGATACGGGGGAAGAGACCCAGTACTTC
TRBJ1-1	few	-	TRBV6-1	CASRWDGQNTEAFF	TGTGCCAGCAGGTGGGACGGGCAGAACACTGAAGCTTTCTTT
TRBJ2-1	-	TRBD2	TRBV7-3	CASSPGLAGWGEQFF	TGTGCCAGCAGCCCCGGACTAGCGGGGTGGGGTGAGCAGTTCTTC
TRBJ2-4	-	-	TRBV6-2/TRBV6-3	CASSYDLLTLDKNIQYF	TGTGCCAGCAGTTACGATTTGTTGACATTAGACAAAAACATTCAGTACTTC
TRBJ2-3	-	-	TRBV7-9	CASSLASAGEPDTQYF	TGTGCCAGCAGCTTAGCGTCGGCAGGGGAGCCAGATACGCAGTATTTT
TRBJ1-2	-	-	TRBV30	CAWSGSNYGYTF	TGTGCCTGGAGTGGTAGTAACTATGGCTACACCTTC
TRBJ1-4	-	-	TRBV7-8	CASSSDYRRAEKLFF	TGTGCCAGCAGCTCAGACTACAGGAGGGCTGAAAAACTGTTTTTT
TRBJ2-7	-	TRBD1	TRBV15	CATSRGPGQGIHEQYF	TGTGCCACCAGCAGGGGACCGGGACAGGGGATCCACGAGCAGTACTTC
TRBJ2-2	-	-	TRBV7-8	CASSLDNGELFF	TGTGCCAGCAGCTTGGACAACGGGGAGCTGTTTTTT
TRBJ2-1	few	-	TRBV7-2	CASSYMSYNEQFF	TGTGCCAGCAGCTATATGTCCTACAATGAGCAGTTCTTC
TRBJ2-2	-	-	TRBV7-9	CASSLDRSGTGELFF	TGTGCCAGCAGTCTGGACAGATCGGGAACCGGGGAGCTGTTTTTT
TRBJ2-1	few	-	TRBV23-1	CASRGGHYEQFF	TGTGCCAGCAGAGGGGGGCATTATGAGCAGTTCTTC
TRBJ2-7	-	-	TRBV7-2	CASSLVRQPSAPPYF	TGTGCCAGCAGCTTAGTTCGGCAGCCCTCAGCGCCGCCTTACTTC
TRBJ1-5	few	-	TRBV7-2	CASSLEGRQPQHF	TGTGCCAGCAGCTTAGAGGGGAGGCAGCCCCAGCATTTT
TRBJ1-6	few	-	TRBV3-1	CASSPGGGANSPLHF	TGTGCCAGCAGCCCTGGGGGGGGGGCAAATTCACCCCTCCACTTT
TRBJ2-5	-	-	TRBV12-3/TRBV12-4	CASSRQAQYF	TGTGCCAGCAGCCGTCAGGCCCAGTACTTC
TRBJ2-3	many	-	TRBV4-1	CASSQEQGADTQYF	TGCGCCAGCAGCCAAGAACAGGGAGCGGATACGCAGTATTTT
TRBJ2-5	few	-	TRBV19	CASSSRGTKTQYF	TGTGCCAGTAGTTCCAGGGGCACGAAGACCCAGTACTTC
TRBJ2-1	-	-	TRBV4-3	CASSQDGRMNEQFF	TGCGCCAGCAGCCAAGATGGGAGGATGAATGAGCAGTTCTTC
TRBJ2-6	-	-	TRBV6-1	CASSTPMGRDSGANVLTF	TGTGCCAGCAGTACCCCCATGGGCAGAGACTCTGGGGCCAACGTCCTGACTTTC
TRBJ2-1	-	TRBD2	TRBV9	CASSVARTSGGSSYNEQFF	TGTGCCAGCAGCGTAGCAAGGACTAGCGGGGGGAGCTCCTACAATGAGCAGTTCTTC
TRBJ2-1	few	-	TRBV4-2	CASSLGTGLPEHNEQFF	TGTGCCAGCAGCCTAGGGACGGGACTCCCAGAACACAATGAGCAGTTCTTC
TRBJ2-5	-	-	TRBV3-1	CASSQVFVETQYF	TGTGCCAGCAGCCAAGTCTTCGTGGAGACCCAGTACTTC
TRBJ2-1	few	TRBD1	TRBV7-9	CASRDSGQPYNEQFF	TGTGCCAGCAGGGACTCGGGACAGCCCTACAATGAGCAGTTCTTC
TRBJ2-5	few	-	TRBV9	CASSVGSRSQETQYF	TGTGCCAGCAGCGTAGGTTCGAGATCCCAAGAGACCCAGTACTTC
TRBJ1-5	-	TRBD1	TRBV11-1	CASKTGGIQPQHF	TGTGCCAGCAAGACAGGGGGCATTCAGCCCCAGCATTTT